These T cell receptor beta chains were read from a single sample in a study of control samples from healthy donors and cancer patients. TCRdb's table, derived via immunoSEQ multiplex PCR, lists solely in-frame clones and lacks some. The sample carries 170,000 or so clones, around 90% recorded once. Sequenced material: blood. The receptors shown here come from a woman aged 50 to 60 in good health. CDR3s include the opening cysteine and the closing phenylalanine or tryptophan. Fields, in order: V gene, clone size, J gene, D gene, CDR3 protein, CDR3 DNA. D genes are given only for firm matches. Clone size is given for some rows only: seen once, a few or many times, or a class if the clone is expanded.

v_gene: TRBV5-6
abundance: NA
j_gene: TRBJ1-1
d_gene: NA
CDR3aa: CASSFRESSPEAFF
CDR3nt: TGTGCCAGCAGCTTCAGGGAGTCAAGTCCTGAAGCTTTCTTT

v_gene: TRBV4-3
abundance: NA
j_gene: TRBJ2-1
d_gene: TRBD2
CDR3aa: CASSQAFLAGYNEQFF
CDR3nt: TGCGCCAGCAGCCAAGCCTTCCTAGCGGGTTACAATGAGCAGTTCTTC

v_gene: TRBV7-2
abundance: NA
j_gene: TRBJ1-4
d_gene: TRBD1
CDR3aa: CASSSLRQGEKLFF
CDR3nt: TGTGCCAGCAGCTCCCTCCGACAGGGTGAAAAACTGTTTTTT

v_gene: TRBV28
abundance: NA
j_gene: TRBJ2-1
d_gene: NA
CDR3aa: CASSSRTAYNEQFF
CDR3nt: TGTGCCAGCAGTTCTCGGACAGCTTACAATGAGCAGTTCTTC

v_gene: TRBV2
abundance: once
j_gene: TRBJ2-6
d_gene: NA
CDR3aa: CASSADGHSGANVLTF
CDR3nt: TGTGCCAGCAGCGCGGACGGCCACTCTGGGGCCAACGTCCTGACTTTC

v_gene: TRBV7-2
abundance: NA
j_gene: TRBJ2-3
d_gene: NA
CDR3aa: CASSLDRLDTQYF
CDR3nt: TGTGCCAGCAGCTTAGATCGGCTAGATACGCAGTATTTT

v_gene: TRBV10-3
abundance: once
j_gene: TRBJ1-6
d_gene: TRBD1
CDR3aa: CAIKGQGVSGSPLHF
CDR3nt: TGTGCCATCAAGGGACAGGGGGTATCGGGCTCACCCCTCCACTTT

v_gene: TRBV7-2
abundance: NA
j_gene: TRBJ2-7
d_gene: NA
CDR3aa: CASSVRRSSSYEQYF
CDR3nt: TGTGCCAGCAGTGTACGACGGAGCAGCTCCTACGAGCAGTACTTC

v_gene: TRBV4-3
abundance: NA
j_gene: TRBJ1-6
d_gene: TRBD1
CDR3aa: CASSQEGQLNSPLHF
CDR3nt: TGCGCCAGCAGCCAAGAGGGACAGCTAAATTCACCCCTCCACTTT

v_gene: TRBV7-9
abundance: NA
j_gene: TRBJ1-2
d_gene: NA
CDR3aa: CASQKSGRYGYTF
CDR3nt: TGTGCCAGCCAAAAATCGGGACGATATGGCTACACCTTC

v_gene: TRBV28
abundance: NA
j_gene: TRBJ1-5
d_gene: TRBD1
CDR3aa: CASSSGQNSNQPQHF
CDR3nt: TGTGCCAGCAGTTCGGGACAGAATAGCAATCAGCCCCAGCATTTT

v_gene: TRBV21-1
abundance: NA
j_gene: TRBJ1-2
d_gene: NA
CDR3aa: CASGLVRDKAMGYTF
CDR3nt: TGTGCCAGCGGTTTAGTACGCGACAAGGCGATGGGCTACACCTTC

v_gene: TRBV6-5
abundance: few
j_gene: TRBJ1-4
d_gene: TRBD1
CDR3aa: CATSGTGYEKLFF
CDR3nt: TGTGCCACCTCCGGGACAGGGTATGAAAAACTGTTTTTT

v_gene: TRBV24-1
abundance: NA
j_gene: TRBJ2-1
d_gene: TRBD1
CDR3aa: CATSEETGAHDYNEQFF
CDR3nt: TGTGCCACCAGTGAGGAAACAGGGGCCCACGACTACAATGAGCAGTTCTTC

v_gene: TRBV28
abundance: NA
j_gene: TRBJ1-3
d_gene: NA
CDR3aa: CASRAANGNTIYF
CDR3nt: TGTGCCAGCAGGGCGGCAAATGGAAACACCATATATTTT

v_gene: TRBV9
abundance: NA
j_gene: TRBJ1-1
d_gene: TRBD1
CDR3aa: CASQGQGNTEAFF
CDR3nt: TGTGCCAGCCAAGGACAGGGCAACACTGAAGCTTTCTTT

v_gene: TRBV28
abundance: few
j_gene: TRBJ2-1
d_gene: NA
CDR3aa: CASGGAKNEQFF
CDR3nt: TGTGCCAGCGGTGGGGCTAAAAATGAGCAGTTCTTC

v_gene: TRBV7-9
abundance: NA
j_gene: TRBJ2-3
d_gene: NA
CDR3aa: CASSLDSGRTDTQYF
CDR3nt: TGTGCCAGCAGCTTAGATTCGGGGCGCACAGATACGCAGTATTTT

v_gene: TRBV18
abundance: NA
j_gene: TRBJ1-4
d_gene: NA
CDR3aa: CASSQTTLGGIATNEKLFF
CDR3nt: TGTGCCAGCTCACAAACCACCCTTGGCGGAATTGCAACTAATGAAAAACTGTTTTTT

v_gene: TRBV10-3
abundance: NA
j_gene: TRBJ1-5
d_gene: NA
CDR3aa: CAISVSGGSNQPQHF
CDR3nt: TGTGCCATCAGTGTTTCGGGGGGATCCAATCAGCCCCAGCATTTT

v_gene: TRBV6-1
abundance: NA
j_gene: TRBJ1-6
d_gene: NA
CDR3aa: CASREGVDSPLHF
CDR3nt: TGTGCCAGCAGGGAAGGAGTAGATTCACCCCTCCACTTT

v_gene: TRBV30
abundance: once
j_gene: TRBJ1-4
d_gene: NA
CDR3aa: CAWSLNREGKLFF
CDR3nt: TGTGCCTGGAGTCTTAACCGAGAGGGGAAACTGTTTTTT

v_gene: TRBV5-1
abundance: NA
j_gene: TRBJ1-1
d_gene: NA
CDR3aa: CASKRETEAFF
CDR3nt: TGCGCCAGCAAGAGGGAAACTGAAGCTTTCTTT

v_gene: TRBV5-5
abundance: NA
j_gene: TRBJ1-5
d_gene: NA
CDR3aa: CASSLSVPSRGNQPQHF
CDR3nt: TGTGCCAGCAGCTTGTCAGTCCCTTCCCGCGGCAATCAGCCCCAGCATTTT

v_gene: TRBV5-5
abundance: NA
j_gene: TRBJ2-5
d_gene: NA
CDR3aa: CASSLYLSEETQYF
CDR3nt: TGTGCCAGCAGCTTGTATCTATCGGAAGAGACCCAGTACTTC

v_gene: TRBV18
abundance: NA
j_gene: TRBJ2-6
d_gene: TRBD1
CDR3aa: CASSPSPGQQSSGANVLTF
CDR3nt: TGTGCCAGCTCACCGTCGCCGGGACAGCAAAGCTCTGGGGCCAACGTCCTGACTTTC

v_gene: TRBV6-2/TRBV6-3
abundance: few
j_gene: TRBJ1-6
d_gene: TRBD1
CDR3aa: CASSDPGQGDNSPLHF
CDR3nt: TGTGCCAGCAGCGACCCGGGACAGGGGGATAATTCACCCCTCCACTTT

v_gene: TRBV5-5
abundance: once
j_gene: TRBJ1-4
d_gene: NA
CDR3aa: CASSSAPATNEKLFF
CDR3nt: TGTGCCAGCAGCTCCGCCCCAGCAACTAATGAAAAACTGTTTTTT